The clone carrying this TCR beta chain occurred many times. Its antigen is unknown. This record comes from a study of spatial heterogeneity in lung cancer. Looking at the study overall: Donors were fewer than 90 untreated early-stage non-small cell lung cancer patients. Study-level points and caveats: Follow-up blood showed ubiquitous expanded tumor TCRs less than blood at resection did.

In TCRdb, the 5' RACE reads were re-called with MiXCR into one record per CDR3 protein. The data hold about 120,000 distinct CDR3 sequences, with 10% to 15% observed a single time. Time point noted: blood at routine non-recurrence follow-up after resection. No cells were sorted before sequencing. The whole RNA sequenced was extracted from tumor, nontumor lung or frozen PBMC. CDR1 and CDR2 (germline): MDHEN, SYDVKM. V lost 8 bases, J lost 2 bases, and 12 bases lay in between. The length of the CDR3 is 13 residues. The J gene is TRBJ1-2, the V gene TRBV28; tentatively, D is TRBD1 (5 bases). The sample in question was PBMCs, obtained at follow-up. The receptor was derived from a male donor with early-stage non-small cell lung cancer. The CDR3 bases are TGTGCCAGCGGACATCAGGAAAACTATGGCTACACCTTC. Translation gives CASGHQENYGYTF.